This entry features one T cell receptor (beta chain) sequence. Its antigen remains unidentified. The sample belongs to a study of T-cell reconstitution after alpha-beta-depleted transplantation in children. The study, taken as a whole, reports: Diversity of TCRbeta at day 60 was high in some patients, arising from surviving recipient T cells and thymic progenitors. After one year, T-cell counts and TCRbeta diversity mostly came from new T cells. At around two months after transplant, the alpha-beta T cells were reportedly derived from several hundred expanded clones that came from non-depleted graft cells.

Molecular barcoding with unique molecular identifiers was used for the TCRbeta library. TCRdb recomputed calls from the PCR reads with MiXCR, one row per CDR3 protein. The table shows about 440,000 distinct CDR3 sequences, with around two fifths occurring only once. Per germline, CDR1 SGHTA and CDR2 FQGNSA. The V and J ends lost 1 base and 7 bases, in that order; junction bases with no gene match: 9. CDR3 size: 17 residues. The receptor was isolated from a girl under 10 years old with aplastic anemia, due to receive a stem cell transplant. This sequence joins TRBV7-2 and TRBJ2-1, with 11 bases aligning to TRBD2. Here the sequenced sample was PBMCs, taken before TCRalphabeta/CD19-depleted stem cell transplant. The CDR3 nucleotides are TGTGCCAGCAGCTTAGAGCGGCCACTAGCGGGAGTTAATGAGCAGTTCTTC. This codes for CASSLERPLAGVNEQFF.